This record covers a single TCR beta chain. The data were obtained in a study of CD8 T cells in Susac syndrome. Random-hexamer reverse transcription was applied to 0.5 to 1 ug RNA. MiXCR, run by TCRdb on the immunoSEQ multiplex PCR reads, gives a single entry per CDR3 protein. The sample records some 220,000 distinct CDR3 sequences, about 96% being singletons. This CDR3 is built from 13 residues. V lost 1 base, J lost 5 bases, and 8 bases lay in between. Germline loops: CDR1 MGHRA, CDR2 YSYEKL. This TCR was recovered from a human donor with multiple sclerosis. The chain recombines TRBV4-1 with TRBJ2-5; D call uncertain. Sequencing input: CD4+ T cells from PBMCs. CDR3: CASSQGPLETQYF. DNA for the CDR3: TGCGCCAGCAGCCAAGGCCCCCTTGAGACCCAGTACTTC.